This T cell receptor beta chain emerged from a study of CD8 T cells in Susac syndrome. Sequencing of TCR beta was performed on blood CD8+ T cells and on blood CD4+ T cells. Healthy donors served as age- and sex-matched controls. Negative isolation yielded CD4+ and CD8+ T cells, and FACS enriched TEMRA cells. With random hexamers, about 0.45 to 1 ug RNA was reverse transcribed. Amplification of the TCR beta CDR3 was carried out by immunoSEQ multiplex PCR, which spanned a total of 54 Vbeta and 13 Jbeta segments. TCRdb fed the immunoSEQ multiplex PCR reads into MiXCR, producing one record per CDR3 protein. The table lists about 200,000 distinct CDR3 sequences, 95% of them singletons. This CDR3 is 16 amino acids long. CDR1 and CDR2 (germline): MNHEY, SVGAGI. With V trimmed by 4 bases and J by 4 bases, 11 bases remained unmatched.

Sequenced input: CD4+ T cells from PBMCs. This receptor was taken from a human donor in good health. J is TRBJ1-2 and V is TRBV6-5; 8 nucleotides match TRBD1. CDR3 amino acids: CASSLSRDRRTYGYTF. As DNA, the CDR3 is TGTGCCAGCAGTTTGTCTCGGGACAGGCGAACCTATGGCTACACCTTC.